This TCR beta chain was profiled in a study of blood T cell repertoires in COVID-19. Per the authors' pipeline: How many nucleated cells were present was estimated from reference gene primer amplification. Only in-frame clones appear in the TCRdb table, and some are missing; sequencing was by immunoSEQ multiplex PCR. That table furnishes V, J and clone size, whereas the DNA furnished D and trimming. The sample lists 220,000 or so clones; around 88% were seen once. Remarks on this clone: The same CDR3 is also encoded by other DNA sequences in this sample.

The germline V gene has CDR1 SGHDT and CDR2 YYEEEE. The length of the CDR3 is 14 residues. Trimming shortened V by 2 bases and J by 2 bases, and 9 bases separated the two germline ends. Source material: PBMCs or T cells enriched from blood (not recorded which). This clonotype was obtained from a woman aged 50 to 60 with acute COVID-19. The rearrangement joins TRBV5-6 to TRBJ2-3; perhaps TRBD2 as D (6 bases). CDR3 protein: CASSLRGSTDTQYF. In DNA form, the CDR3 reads TGTGCCAGCAGCTTACGGGGGTCCACAGATACGCAGTATTTT.